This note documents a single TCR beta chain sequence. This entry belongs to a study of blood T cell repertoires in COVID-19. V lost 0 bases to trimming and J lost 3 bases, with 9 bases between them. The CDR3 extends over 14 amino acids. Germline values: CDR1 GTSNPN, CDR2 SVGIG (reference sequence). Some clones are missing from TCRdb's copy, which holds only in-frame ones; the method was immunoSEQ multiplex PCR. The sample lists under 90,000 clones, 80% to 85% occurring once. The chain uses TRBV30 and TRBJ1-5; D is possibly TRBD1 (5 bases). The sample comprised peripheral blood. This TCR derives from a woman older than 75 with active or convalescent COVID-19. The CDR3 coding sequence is TGTGCCTGGAGTGTCGACAGTTCCAATCAGCCCCAGCATTTT. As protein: CAWSVDSSNQPQHF.